This T cell receptor (beta chain) appears in the sequencing data of a study of ipilimumab plus nivolumab after autologous stem cell transplantation. Dosing: nivolumab 3 mg/kg IV, weeks 1, 4, 7, 10, then every two weeks to week 26. Produced via immunoSEQ multiplex PCR; TCRdb's table is partial and in-frame only. Among 22,000 or so clones listed, less than 85% were seen once. The specimen was PBMCs, collected in a trial of ipilimumab plus nivolumab as post-transplant consolidation. The source is a male donor with diffuse large B-cell lymphoma.

CDR3 coding DNA: TGCGCCAGCAGCCCCCAGGGACAGGCGAGTGAAAAACTGTTTTTT. This translates into CASSPQGQASEKLFF. V gene TRBV4-1 combines with J gene TRBJ1-4, with 8 nucleotides matching TRBD1. Unmatched junction bases numbered 8, after V lost 4 bases and J lost 7 bases. CDR1 MGHRA and CDR2 YSYEKL come from the germline V gene. The CDR3 extends over 15 amino acids.